This T cell receptor (beta chain) was obtained from a study of graft-versus-host responses after intestinal transplantation. Whole-study context: Recipients across the board were started on anti-thymocyte globulin induction, then kept on tacrolimus and steroids for approximately three years.

The assay was immunoSEQ multiplex PCR, and TCRdb's table has in-frame clones only and misses some. The table lists 95,000 or so clones, 90% of them singletons. Study outcomes and limitations: Early post-transplant HvG declines were associated with peak circulating GvH clone levels. Within the allografts of patients who had graft-donor T cell macrochimerism, graft-versus-host to host-versus-graft clonal ratios were high.

As concerns this clone: Its antigen is unknown.

The CDR3 totals 13 residues. Germline CDR1 is MGHRA and CDR2 is YSYEKL. The V and J ends lost 6 bases and 3 bases, in that order; junction bases with no gene match: 2. J is TRBJ2-5 and V is TRBV4-1; TRBD1 matches at 9 bases. This TCR was recovered from a human patient who received an intestinal transplant, so some T cells may come from the graft donor. The material was PBMCs, obtained approximately 470 days after intestinal transplant. CDR3 protein: CASRGQGKETQYF. The CDR3 region has the DNA TGCGCCAGCAGGGGACAGGGTAAAGAGACCCAGTACTTC.